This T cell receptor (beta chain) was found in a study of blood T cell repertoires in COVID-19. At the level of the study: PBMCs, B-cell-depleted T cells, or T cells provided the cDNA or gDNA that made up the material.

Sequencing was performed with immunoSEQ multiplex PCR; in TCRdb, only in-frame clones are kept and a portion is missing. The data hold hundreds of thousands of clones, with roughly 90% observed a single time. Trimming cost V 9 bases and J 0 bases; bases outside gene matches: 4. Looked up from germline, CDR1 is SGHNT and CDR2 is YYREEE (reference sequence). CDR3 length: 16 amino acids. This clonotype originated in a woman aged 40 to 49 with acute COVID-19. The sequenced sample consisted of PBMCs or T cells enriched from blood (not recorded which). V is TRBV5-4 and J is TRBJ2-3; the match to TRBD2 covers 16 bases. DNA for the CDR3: TGTGCCACCGGGACTAGCGGGGGGGCAAGCACAGATACGCAGTATTTT. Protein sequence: CATGTSGGASTDTQYF.